This TCR beta chain was recorded in a study of CXCR3-negative and CXCR3-positive naive CD8 T cells. Naive CD8+ T cells showed CD45RO-CCR7+CD27+CD95-. The study, taken as a whole, reports: Comparably high diversity was seen in both naive subsets, and much lower diversity in memory CD8+ cells. With respect to TRBV-TRBJ usage, naive CXCR3-negative and CXCR3-positive cells were similar; memory differed. The study found more hydrophobic TRB CDR3s in CXCR3-positive naive cells than in CXCR3-negative naive cells.

The authors made the TRB cDNA libraries by 5' RACE using UMI labels. TCRdb processed the 5' RACE reads again and assigns one entry to each CDR3 protein, with no DNA. This repertoire includes 150,000 to 170,000 distinct CDR3 sequences. A remark on this clonotype: Its antigen is unknown.

The sequencing sample was made of naive CXCR3+ CD8+ T cells from blood. Subset: CD45RO-CCR7+CD27+CD95- naive CD8+ T cells expressing CXCR3 (TNR3+). The clonotype comes from a human donor in good health. Some clones in this sample may be carry-over from other donors' samples.

The CDR3 sequence: CASGTENTEAFF. The chain links TRBV25-1 to TRBJ1-1; with no DNA, the TCRdb D assignment of TRBD1 cannot be verified. From germline, CDR1 is MGHDK and CDR2 SYGVNS. The length of the CDR3 is 12 residues.